This T cell receptor (beta chain) came from a study of radiotherapy plus CTLA-4 blockade in lung cancer. Chemo-refractory metastatic non-small-cell lung cancer patients underwent focal radiation alongside CTLA-4 blockade with ipilimumab. Trimming at V came to 2 bases and at J to 6 bases, leaving 7 bases not matched to a gene. The CDR3 contains 16 residues. The V gene's germline CDR1 is MGHDK and CDR2 SYGVNS. As for this clone: Its antigen is currently unknown.

Assay used: immunoSEQ multiplex PCR; TCRdb lists only in-frame clones, some missing. The data show 35,000 to 40,000 clones, approximately 83% seen once. Study observations and caveats: In blood, early T cell clone dynamics reportedly predicted response best, together with interferon-beta. After radiotherapy and ipilimumab, tumor-derived clones expanded in peripheral blood.

The sequence was collected from a human donor with non-small cell lung cancer whose response to radiotherapy plus ipilimumab could not be evaluated. The material sequenced was peripheral blood, taken from a patient treated with radiotherapy plus ipilimumab. V usage is TRBV25-1 and J usage is TRBJ2-2; 9 bases fit TRBD1. The CDR3 sequence is CASSEQGQGAAGELFF. In DNA, the CDR3 is TGTGCCAGCAGTGAACAGGGACAGGGAGCAGCCGGGGAGCTGTTTTTT.